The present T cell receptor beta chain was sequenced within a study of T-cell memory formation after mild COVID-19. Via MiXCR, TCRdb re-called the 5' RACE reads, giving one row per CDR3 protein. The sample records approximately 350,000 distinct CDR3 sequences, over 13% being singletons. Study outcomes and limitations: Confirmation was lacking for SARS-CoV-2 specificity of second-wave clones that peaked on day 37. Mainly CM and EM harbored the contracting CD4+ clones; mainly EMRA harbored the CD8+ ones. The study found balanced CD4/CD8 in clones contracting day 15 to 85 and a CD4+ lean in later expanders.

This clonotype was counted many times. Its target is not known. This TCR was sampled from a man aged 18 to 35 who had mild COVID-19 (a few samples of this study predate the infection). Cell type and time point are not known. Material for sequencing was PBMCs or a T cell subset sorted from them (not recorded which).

The CDR3: CASSPFSTDTQYF. CDR3 bases: TGTGCCAGCAGCCCCTTTAGCACAGATACGCAGTATTTT. V is TRBV7-9 and J is TRBJ2-3; no clear D gene. The CDR3 is 13 amino acids. Germline CDR1 and CDR2: SEHNR and FQNEAQ (reference sequence). Trimming removed 5 bases from V and 0 bases from J, with 6 bases in between.